These T cell receptor beta chains were read from a single sample in a study of shared clonotypes between healthy human individuals. Repertoires were generated with immunoSEQ multiplex PCR, while TCRdb's copy carries only in-frame clones and drops some. The sample lists fewer than 2.5 million clones; approximately 94% were seen once. What was sequenced was naive CD4+ T cells from PBMCs. The receptor source for this set is a man between 18 and 35 years old in good health. Some clones in this sample may be carry-over from other donors' samples. Both conserved end residues are part of each CDR3. Where a row states a size, it is once, few, many or the class of an expanded clone; other rows omit it.

TRBJ2-7 | TRBV7-8 | - | CASSSRRDRAYEQYF
TRBJ2-1 | TRBV2 | once | CASSEGGARSYNEQFF
TRBJ2-2 | TRBV5-1 | - | CASSLVSASGTPLNTGELFF
TRBJ2-2 | TRBV6-5 | - | CASRTGTGTGELFF
TRBJ2-7 | TRBV5-4 | - | CASSLGASGYYEQYF
TRBJ2-7 | TRBV19 | - | CASSTPSGQLEQYF
TRBJ2-1 | TRBV28 | - | CASSLDRYNEQFF
TRBJ1-1 | TRBV30 | few | CVGAKNTEAFF
TRBJ2-7 | TRBV25-1 | - | CASAFWGTYEQYF
TRBJ2-1 | TRBV28 | - | CASSLTSGSGEQFF
TRBJ1-6 | TRBV27 | - | CASSLDRVFSPLHF
TRBJ2-4 | TRBV5-1 | - | CASSEQGNKPYF